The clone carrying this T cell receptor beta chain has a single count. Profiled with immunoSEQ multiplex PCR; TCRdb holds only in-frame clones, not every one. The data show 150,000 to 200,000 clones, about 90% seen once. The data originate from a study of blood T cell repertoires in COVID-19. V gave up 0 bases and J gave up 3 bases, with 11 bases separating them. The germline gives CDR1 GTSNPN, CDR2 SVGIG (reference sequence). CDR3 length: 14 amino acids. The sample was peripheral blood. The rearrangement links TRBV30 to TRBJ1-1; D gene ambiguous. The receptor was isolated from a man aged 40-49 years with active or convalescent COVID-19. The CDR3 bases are TGTGCCTGGAGTGTAACCCTATCGGACACTGAAGCTTTCTTT. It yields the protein CAWSVTLSDTEAFF. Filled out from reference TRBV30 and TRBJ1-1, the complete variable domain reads SQTIHQWPATLVQPVGSPLSLECTVEGTSNPNLYWYRQAAGRGLQLLFYSVGIGQISSEVPQNLSASRPQDRQFILSSKKLLLSDSGFYLCAWSVTLSDTEAFFGQGTRLTVV.